Given below is one T cell receptor beta chain in context. What it binds is unknown. This sample was included in a study of T cells in Graves' hyperthyroidism and ophthalmopathy. It was RNA transcripts that yielded the amplified TCR beta CDR3 regions. Primed by the HTBI set, a first-round RT-PCR was run on the TCR CDR3. Each CDR3 protein gets one entry after TCRdb re-called the multiplex PCR reads with MiXCR. This table has 540,000 or so distinct CDR3 sequences, approximately 44% appearing once. General observations from the study: Ophthalmopathy cases were set apart from stable hyperthyroidism by a 13 V-J model.

The CDR3 runs to 13 residues. From germline, CDR1 is LGHDT and CDR2 YNNKEL (reference sequence). The V end lost 3 bases, the J end lost 3 bases, and 6 bases lay between the germline ends. The origin of this receptor is an adult woman with Graves' disease, either hyperthyroidism or ophthalmopathy (not recorded which). Specimen: peripheral blood or thyroid tissue (not recorded which). This chain joins TRBV3-1 and TRBJ1-5; D may be TRBD1 (5 bases). The CDR3 is CASSQTVNQPQHF. As DNA, the CDR3 is TGTGCCAGCAGCCAGACAGTCAATCAGCCCCAGCATTTT.